These 3 T cell receptor beta chains share one sample of origin, sequenced in a study of shared clonotypes between healthy human individuals. Profiled with immunoSEQ multiplex PCR; TCRdb holds only in-frame clones, not every one. The profile shows around 88,000 clones, over 60% of them singletons. Sequenced input: memory CD8+ T cells sorted from blood. Subset indicated: CD45RO+ cells pooled with CCR7-negative TemRA cells. Receptors originate from a man younger than 45 in good health.

The V gene is TRBV5-4, the J gene TRBJ2-3; 7 nucleotides agree with TRBD1. This CDR3 is 16 amino acids long. Trimming removed 0 bases from V and 8 bases from J; junction bases left unmatched: 12. Per the germline V gene, CDR1 is SGHNT and CDR2 is YYREEE (reference sequence). Here the CDR3 DNA reads TGTGCCAGCAGCTTGGAGGGACGGGACCCAGGGGGTACGCAGTATTTT. Translation: CASSLEGRDPGGTQYF.

The rearrangement joins TRBV29-1 to TRBJ1-2; no firm D call. The germline V gene encodes CDR1 SQVTM and CDR2 ANQGSEA. V was pared by 6 bases and J by 1 base, with 6 bases between. The CDR3 has 11 amino acids. Here the CDR3 reads CSVSHNYGYTF. In DNA form, the CDR3 reads TGCAGCGTCTCACATAACTATGGCTACACCTTC.

This clone was observed a single time. The V gene is TRBV6-4, the J gene TRBJ2-3; 7 bases fit TRBD1. The ends lost 0 bases at V and 6 bases at J; junction bases unmatched: 6. CDR1 MRHNA and CDR2 SNTAGT come from the germline V gene. This CDR3 contains 15 residues. DNA of the CDR3: TGTGCCAGCAGTGACTCGAAGGGGGCCTCGGATACGCAGTATTTT. Translated, it gives CASSDSKGASDTQYF.